The rows below give T cell receptor beta chains drawn from one sample of a study of beta chain features in type 1 diabetes. Sequencing was performed with immunoSEQ multiplex PCR; in TCRdb, only in-frame clones are kept and a portion is missing. This table holds some 410,000 clones, more than 11% found once. Sequencing was carried out using naive CD4+ T cells from blood. The origin of the receptors is a man in his thirties or forties in good health. CDR3s include the opening cysteine and the closing phenylalanine or tryptophan. Fields, in order: CDR3 protein, CDR3 DNA, clone size, J gene, CDR3 length, D gene, V gene. D genes are given only for firm matches. Clone size is given for some rows only: seen once, a few or many times, or a class if the clone is expanded.

CASSQDRGRETQYF | TGCGCCAGCAGCCAAGATCGAGGTCGGGAGACCCAGTACTTC | NA | TRBJ2-5 | 14 | NA | TRBV4-1
CASIRRGAATGELFF | TGTGCCAGCATCCGACGGGGGGCCGCCACCGGGGAGCTGTTTTTT | NA | TRBJ2-2 | 15 | NA | TRBV7-9
CAISEPKAGAETQYF | TGTGCCATCAGTGAACCGAAGGCGGGGGCAGAGACCCAGTACTTC | NA | TRBJ2-5 | 15 | NA | TRBV10-3
CASSPPSQETQYF | TGTGCCAGCTCACCACCCTCCCAGGAGACCCAGTACTTC | NA | TRBJ2-5 | 13 | NA | TRBV18
CATTDLDRTNEKLFF | TGTGCCACCACGGATTTGGACAGGACTAATGAAAAACTGTTTTTT | few | TRBJ1-4 | 15 | TRBD1 | TRBV19
CAWSRNRGDYGYTF | TGTGCCTGGAGTAGGAACAGGGGCGACTATGGCTACACCTTC | few | TRBJ1-2 | 14 | TRBD1 | TRBV30
CASSFSLSAGEAFF | TGTGCCAGCAGCTTCAGTTTGTCAGCGGGTGAAGCTTTCTTT | NA | TRBJ1-1 | 14 | NA | TRBV7-2
CASSLVRAREQYF | TGTGCCAGCAGCTTGGTCAGGGCACGGGAGCAGTACTTC | NA | TRBJ2-7 | 13 | NA | TRBV7-2
CASSLLNRAETQYF | TGCGCCAGCAGCCTCTTGAACAGGGCAGAGACCCAGTACTTC | NA | TRBJ2-5 | 14 | NA | TRBV4-3
CASSFGRAAGTDTQYF | TGTGCCAGCAGCTTCGGGAGGGCCGCTGGCACAGATACGCAGTATTTT | few | TRBJ2-3 | 16 | TRBD2 | TRBV7-8
CSVDGGQLSYGYTF | TGCAGCGTTGATGGCGGACAGCTTAGCTATGGCTACACCTTC | NA | TRBJ1-2 | 14 | NA | TRBV29-1
CAISLYGGRAGANVLTF | TGTGCCATCAGTTTGTATGGCGGGAGGGCTGGGGCCAACGTCCTGACTTTC | few | TRBJ2-6 | 17 | TRBD2 | TRBV10-3
CASSLVASSYNEQFF | TGTGCCAGCAGCTTAGTCGCTAGCTCCTACAATGAGCAGTTCTTC | few | TRBJ2-1 | 15 | NA | TRBV7-8
CASSLSDRGNTIYF | TGTGCCAGCAGTTTATCCGACAGGGGAAACACCATATATTTT | NA | TRBJ1-3 | 14 | NA | TRBV27
CASSEATSYNEQFF | TGTGCCAGCAGTGAAGCTACATCCTACAATGAGCAGTTCTTC | few | TRBJ2-1 | 14 | NA | TRBV2
CAWSRKTPNMNTEAFF | TGTGCCTGGAGTCGGAAAACACCTAATATGAACACTGAAGCTTTCTTT | NA | TRBJ1-1 | 16 | NA | TRBV30
CAIGLAASSYNEQFF | TGTGCCATCGGGTTAGCGGCGAGCTCCTACAATGAGCAGTTCTTC | NA | TRBJ2-1 | 15 | NA | TRBV10-3
CASSFGGSRDTQYF | TGTGCCAGCAGCTTCGGGGGCTCCCGAGATACGCAGTATTTT | NA | TRBJ2-3 | 14 | NA | TRBV7-2
CSAAPGQGTDTQYF | TGCAGCGCTGCCCCCGGACAGGGCACAGATACGCAGTATTTT | NA | TRBJ2-3 | 14 | TRBD1 | TRBV29-1
CASSSGTSGGLNTDTQYF | TGTGCCAGCAGCTCCGGGACTAGCGGGGGGCTCAACACAGATACGCAGTATTTT | few | TRBJ2-3 | 18 | TRBD2 | TRBV5-4
CASSESWYEQYF | TGTGCCAGCAGTGAGAGTTGGTACGAGCAGTACTTC | few | TRBJ2-7 | 12 | NA | TRBV2
CAGAAGADTQYF | TGTGCCGGTGCTGCGGGAGCAGATACGCAGTATTTT | NA | TRBJ2-3 | 12 | TRBD2 | TRBV6-6
CASSFGQVNTEAFF | TGTGCCAGCAGCTTCGGACAGGTGAACACTGAAGCTTTCTTT | NA | TRBJ1-1 | 14 | TRBD1 | TRBV7-9
CASSLNLAQSTDTQYF | TGTGCCAGCAGCTTAAATCTAGCGCAAAGCACAGATACGCAGTATTTT | NA | TRBJ2-3 | 16 | NA | TRBV7-9
CAIQTESFSGNTIYF | TGTGCCATCCAGACAGAGTCCTTCTCTGGAAACACCATATATTTT | few | TRBJ1-3 | 15 | NA | TRBV2
CSVDRSGGQETQYF | TGCAGCGTAGATCGTAGCGGGGGGCAGGAGACCCAGTACTTC | few | TRBJ2-5 | 14 | TRBD2 | TRBV29-1
CASSLSPATANTGELFF | TGTGCCAGCAGCTTAAGTCCAGCGACCGCGAACACCGGGGAGCTGTTTTTT | few | TRBJ2-2 | 17 | NA | TRBV7-2
CASDKAGEEKLFF | TGTGCCAGCGATAAGGCAGGGGAAGAAAAACTGTTTTTT | few | TRBJ1-4 | 13 | NA | TRBV2